This is a list of T cell receptor beta chains from one sample in a study of blood T cell repertoires in COVID-19. Clones were sequenced by immunoSEQ multiplex PCR, and TCRdb holds only the in-frame ones, with some missing. The sample shows about 39,000 clones, about 86% of them seen only once. The specimen sequenced was peripheral blood. The receptors shown here come from a man between 65 and 80 years old with acute or convalescent COVID-19. CDR3s include the opening cysteine and the closing phenylalanine or tryptophan. The D gene is left open where the match is weak. Not every row has a clone size; where given, it reads once, few, many or a size class.

CDR3aa	CDR3nt	v_gene	abundance	j_gene	d_gene
CASSPRTQETQYF	TGTGCCAGCAGCCCAAGGACACAAGAGACCCAGTACTTC	TRBV27	.	TRBJ2-5	.
CASSARQGLPEEIYF	TGTGCCAGCAGCGCCAGACAGGGGCTCCCGGAGGAGATATATTTT	TRBV21-1	.	TRBJ1-3	.
CASSQGTGGRYGYTF	TGTGCCAGCAGCCAAGGGACAGGGGGCAGGTATGGCTACACCTTC	TRBV4-2	.	TRBJ1-2	TRBD1
CSASLPSGGTGEQYF	TGCAGTGCTAGTCTGCCTAGCGGGGGTACAGGGGAGCAGTACTTC	TRBV20-1	once	TRBJ2-7	TRBD2
CAWSGGGYEQYF	TGTGCCTGGAGTGGGGGGGGCTACGAGCAGTACTTC	TRBV30	.	TRBJ2-7	TRBD2
CASSLARGGERYEQYF	TGTGCCAGCAGCTTAGCGCGTGGCGGAGAGCGCTACGAGCAGTACTTC	TRBV7-6	.	TRBJ2-7	.
CASSDINTDTQYF	TGTGCCAGCAGCGACATAAACACAGATACGCAGTATTTT	TRBV7-3	.	TRBJ2-3	.
CASRSAGGGSYNEQFF	TGTGCCAGCAGATCCGCCGGGGGAGGGTCCTACAATGAGCAGTTCTTC	TRBV5-6	.	TRBJ2-1	TRBD2
CASSLGGQGGETQYF	TGTGCCAGCAGCTTGGGGGGACAGGGCGGGGAGACCCAGTACTTC	TRBV11-2	.	TRBJ2-5	TRBD1
CASSWSGNQPQHF	TGTGCCAGCAGTTGGTCGGGGAACCAGCCCCAGCATTTT	TRBV12-3/TRBV12-4	few	TRBJ1-5	.
CASSLTVDTRYNEQFF	TGTGCCAGCAGCTTAACCGTTGACACCAGATACAATGAGCAGTTCTTC	TRBV5-6	.	TRBJ2-1	.
CSARQAWGYTF	TGCAGTGCTAGACAGGCCTGGGGCTACACCTTC	TRBV20-1	once	TRBJ1-2	.
CAISPDRNEKLFF	TGTGCCATCAGTCCGGACAGAAATGAAAAACTGTTTTTT	TRBV10-3	.	TRBJ1-4	.
CASSFNTGLNTGELFF	TGTGCCAGCAGCTTCAATACGGGGTTGAACACCGGGGAGCTGTTTTTT	TRBV7-2	.	TRBJ2-2	.
CASRNGQGAGEQFF	TGTGCCAGCAGGAACGGACAGGGGGCAGGTGAGCAGTTCTTC	TRBV6-5	.	TRBJ2-1	TRBD1
CATSDTRNEQFF	TGTGCCACCAGTGACACGCGAAATGAGCAGTTCTTC	TRBV24-1	.	TRBJ2-1	.
CASSQASGNSPLHF	TGTGCCAGCAGCCAAGCCAGCGGTAATTCACCCCTCCACTTT	TRBV3-1/TRBV3-2	.	TRBJ1-6	.
CAWRPGRGLETQYF	TGTGCCTGGAGACCGGGCAGGGGGCTTGAGACCCAGTACTTC	TRBV30	.	TRBJ2-5	TRBD1
CASSEEATGGYTF	TGTGCCAGCAGCGAGGAGGCCACTGGTGGCTACACCTTC	TRBV7-9	.	TRBJ1-2	.
CASSQARQGNSYTF	TGTGCCAGCAGCCAAGCCCGGCAGGGTAATAGCTACACCTTC	TRBV3-1/TRBV3-2	few	TRBJ1-2	.
CASGDRGTNQPQHF	TGTGCCAGTGGGGACAGGGGGACAAATCAGCCCCAGCATTTT	TRBV19	.	TRBJ1-5	TRBD1
CASSLWLREGPKTQYF	TGTGCCAGCAGTTTATGGTTGCGGGAGGGCCCAAAGACCCAGTACTTC	TRBV28	.	TRBJ2-5	TRBD2
CASIRADGNYGYTF	TGTGCCAGTATTCGCGCGGATGGAAACTATGGCTACACCTTC	TRBV19	few	TRBJ1-2	.
CASSFGVGYGYTF	TGTGCCAGCAGTTTCGGGGTTGGCTATGGCTACACCTTC	TRBV27	.	TRBJ1-2	.
CAWSGPGTTNEKLFF	TGTGCCTGGAGTGGCCCGGGAACAACTAATGAAAAACTGTTTTTT	TRBV30	.	TRBJ1-4	.
CASSLLRSDQSPLHF	TGTGCCAGCAGCCTCCTGCGGTCAGACCAATCACCCCTCCACTTT	TRBV7-8	.	TRBJ1-6	.
CASSPGQYTEAFF	TGCGCCAGCAGCCCGGGACAGTACACTGAAGCTTTCTTT	TRBV5-1	.	TRBJ1-1	TRBD1
CASSISLGRKDTQYF	TGTGCCAGCAGCATCTCGTTGGGCCGCAAAGATACGCAGTATTTT	TRBV7-9	.	TRBJ2-3	.
CASRPTSGPYEQYF	TGTGCCAGCAGACCGACTAGCGGACCCTACGAGCAGTACTTC	TRBV28	.	TRBJ2-7	TRBD2
CASSMGLAGGSDTQYF	TGTGCCAGCAGCATGGGACTAGCGGGAGGAAGTGATACGCAGTATTTT	TRBV7-7	.	TRBJ2-3	TRBD2
CASSPLGGIYGYTF	TGTGCCAGCAGCCCTTTAGGGGGTATCTATGGCTACACCTTC	TRBV3-1/TRBV3-2	few	TRBJ1-2	.
CASSSSGGGTGELFF	TGCGCCAGCAGTTCTAGCGGGGGGGGCACCGGGGAGCTGTTTTTT	TRBV10-2	.	TRBJ2-2	TRBD2
CASTGSSTVYEQYF	TGTGCCAGCACCGGCTCCTCGACTGTTTACGAGCAGTACTTC	TRBV11-2	.	TRBJ2-7	.
CSVSQGGLYEQYF	TGCAGCGTCAGTCAGGGGGGCCTCTACGAGCAGTACTTC	TRBV29-1	.	TRBJ2-7	.
CASSPAAHRSRGGYTF	TGTGCCAGCAGCCCAGCGGCCCACAGAAGTCGAGGTGGCTACACCTTC	TRBV3-1/TRBV3-2	.	TRBJ1-2	.
CSVVLGVGGETQYF	TGCAGCGTTGTCTTGGGAGTAGGTGGGGAGACCCAGTACTTC	TRBV29-1	.	TRBJ2-5	.
CASSEAPGTGVNYGYTF	TGTGCCAGCAGTGAGGCCCCAGGGACAGGGGTAAACTATGGCTACACCTTC	TRBV6-1	.	TRBJ1-2	TRBD1
CSARDEVSRVF	TGCAGTGCTAGAGATGAAGTAAGCAGGGTCTTC	TRBV20-1	.	TRBJ2-1	.
CSVQNTEAFF	TGCAGCGTTCAAAACACTGAAGCTTTCTTT	TRBV29-1	.	TRBJ1-1	.
CASSLVGAEGNTIYF	TGTGCCAGCAGCTTGGTTGGGGCGGAAGGAAACACCATATATTTT	TRBV5-4	once	TRBJ1-3	.
CASSPTRSYGYTF	TGTGCCAGCAGTCCAACTAGGAGCTATGGCTACACCTTC	TRBV3-1/TRBV3-2	.	TRBJ1-2	.
CASSSGQFNEKLFF	TGTGCCAGCAGCTCGGGACAGTTTAATGAAAAACTGTTTTTT	TRBV9	.	TRBJ1-4	TRBD1
CASSIGGAGNQPQHF	TGTGCCAGTAGTATTGGGGGCGCAGGCAATCAGCCCCAGCATTTT	TRBV19	.	TRBJ1-5	.
CSVAQGTNNEQFF	TGCAGCGTCGCCCAGGGGACGAACAATGAGCAGTTCTTC	TRBV29-1	.	TRBJ2-1	.
CASSLASYTDTQYF	TGCGCCAGCAGCTTGGCCTCTTACACAGATACGCAGTATTTT	TRBV5-1	.	TRBJ2-3	.
CASSTRLARGPGANVLTF	TGTGCCAGCTCAACCCGACTCGCCAGGGGCCCCGGGGCCAACGTCCTGACTTTC	TRBV18	.	TRBJ2-6	.
CASSEAVSDTEAFF	TGTGCCAGCAGTGAGGCGGTTTCCGACACTGAAGCTTTCTTT	TRBV6-1	few	TRBJ1-1	.
CASSRFGHPPRTEAFF	TGTGCCAGTAGCCGCTTTGGACACCCCCCAAGAACTGAAGCTTTCTTT	TRBV19	.	TRBJ1-1	.